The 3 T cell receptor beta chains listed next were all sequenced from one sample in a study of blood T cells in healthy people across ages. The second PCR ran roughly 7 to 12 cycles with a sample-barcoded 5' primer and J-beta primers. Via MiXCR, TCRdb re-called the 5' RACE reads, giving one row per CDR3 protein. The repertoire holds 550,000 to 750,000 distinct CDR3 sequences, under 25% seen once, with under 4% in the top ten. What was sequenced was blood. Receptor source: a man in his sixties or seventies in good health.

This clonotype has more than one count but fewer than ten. The DNA for the CDR3 is TGTGCCAGCAGTTACGACTCCAATACGCAGTATTTT. Protein: CASSYDSNTQYF. This sequence joins TRBV12-3 or TRBV12-4 and TRBJ2-3; no clear D gene. The V gene lost 4 bases and the J gene lost 7 bases, with 9 bases spanning the gap. The CDR3 contains 12 residues.

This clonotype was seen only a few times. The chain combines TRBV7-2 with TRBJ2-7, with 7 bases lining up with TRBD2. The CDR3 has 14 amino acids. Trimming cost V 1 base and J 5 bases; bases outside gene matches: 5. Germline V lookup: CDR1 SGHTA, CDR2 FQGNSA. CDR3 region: CASSLVVTSDEQYF. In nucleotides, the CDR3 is TGTGCCAGCAGCTTAGTGGTCACTAGCGACGAGCAGTACTTC.

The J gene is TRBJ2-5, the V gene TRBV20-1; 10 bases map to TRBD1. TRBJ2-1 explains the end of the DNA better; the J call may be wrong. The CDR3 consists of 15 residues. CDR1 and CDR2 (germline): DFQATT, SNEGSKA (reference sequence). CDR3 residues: CSASSGTGVLNEQFF. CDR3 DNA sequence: TGCAGTGCTAGTTCCGGGACAGGGGTCCTCAATGAGCAGTTCTTC.